Only one count was recorded for the clone carrying this T cell receptor (beta chain). This entry is derived from a study of blood T cell repertoires in COVID-19. About the research overall: Sources were T cells, B-cell-depleted T cells, or PBMCs; the material itself was cDNA or gDNA.

V trimming: 10 bases; J trimming: 5 bases; junction bases outside the gene matches: 5. The CDR3 has 11 amino acids. CDR1 and CDR2 from the germline V gene are MNHEY and SMNVEV (reference sequence). Generated by immunoSEQ multiplex PCR, the TCRdb table keeps only in-frame clones and is missing some. In the table there are fewer than 200,000 clones, roughly 80% of which are singletons. This chain joins TRBV27 and TRBJ2-7, with TRBD1 identical over 7 bases. The sequence derives from a man aged 60 to 69 with acute or convalescent COVID-19. The sequenced sample consisted of peripheral blood. Here the CDR3 reads CATQDRDEQYF. In DNA, the CDR3 is TGTGCCACCCAAGACAGGGACGAGCAGTACTTC.